This TCR beta chain was identified during a study of CD8+CD57+ T cells in acquired aplastic anemia. For the study at large: Sorted CD4+ plus CD8+ cells gave DNA averaging roughly 3 ug.

This clonotype was detected many times. Its antigen is unknown. After removal of 1 base from V and 4 bases from J, the junction contained 6 bases not matched to a gene. The CDR3 sequence is 15 residues long. The germline V gene has CDR1 LNHDA and CDR2 SQIVND (reference sequence). The template used for profiling TCR beta VDJ and CDR3 was genomic DNA. TCRdb passed the reads through MiXCR, listing each CDR3 protein once. The sample includes some 180,000 distinct CDR3 sequences, approximately 48% seen only once; the top ten take approximately 12%. Regarding the study as a whole: Patients and controls had in common 25 to 30 CD8+ CDR3 sequences.

Patients included in sequencing had previously demonstrated CD8+CD57+ cell expansion by flow cytometry. The rearrangement joins TRBV19 to TRBJ2-5; 7 positions match TRBD2. The clonotype comes from a human donor with aplastic anemia. Sequenced input: sorted CD4+, CD8+, or CD8+CD57+ T cells (not recorded which) from PBMCs. The CDR3 DNA reads as TGTGCCAGTAGTATAGGGGGGGGAGGTGGAGAGACCCAGTACTTC. Translating it yields CASSIGGGGGETQYF.